The 11 T cell receptor beta chains below all came from one sample that was sequenced in a study of technical replicates of blood from a few donors. The data were produced by immunoSEQ multiplex PCR, yet TCRdb's version contains in-frame clones alone and is incomplete. The sample shows approximately 100,000 clones, 96% of them seen only once. The sequenced sample was T cells isolated from PBMCs. These TCRs come from a human donor in good health.

This chain joins TRBV10-2 and TRBJ2-1, with D tentatively TRBD1 (5 bases). The CDR3 totals 15 residues. Trimming took off 3 bases at V and 2 bases at J, with 11 bases between the two ends. Germline lookup yields CDR1 WSHSY and CDR2 SAAADI. Written as DNA, the CDR3 is TGCGCCAGCAGTGAAACAGGACCCCCCTACAATGAGCAGTTCTTC. Translation: CASSETGPPYNEQFF.

The CDR3 spells CASSEAGAMTGSYEQYF. The CDR3 DNA sequence: TGTGCCAGCAGTGAAGCTGGCGCTATGACTGGCTCCTACGAGCAGTACTTC. The rearrangement uses TRBV6-1 and TRBJ2-7; D is uncertain. Germline V gene data show CDR1 as MNHNS and CDR2 as SASEGT. V shed 0 bases and J shed 0 bases, with 15 bases lying between them. CDR3 length: 17 residues.

The chain is built from TRBV19 and TRBJ2-1; 10 bases line up with TRBD1. This CDR3 spans 15 amino acids. Germline CDR1 is LNHDA and CDR2 is SQIVND (reference sequence). V trimming: 5 bases; J trimming: 8 bases; junction bases outside the gene matches: 9. The CDR3 DNA follows: TGTGCCAGTAGTGGCTTGGGACAGGGGTTTGATGAGCAGTTCTTC. Translation gives CASSGLGQGFDEQFF.

The genes are TRBV28 and TRBJ2-6; tentatively, D is TRBD2 (6 bases). This CDR3 is 18 amino acids long. V was clipped by 3 bases and J by 1 base, with 16 bases between them. Germline V gene lookup returns CDR1 MDHEN and CDR2 SYDVKM. This CDR3 reads CASSLNSGYFSGANVLTF. CDR3 bases: TGTGCCAGCAGTTTGAATAGCGGATATTTTTCTGGGGCCAACGTCCTGACTTTC.

This clone was detected only once. V and J are TRBV19 and TRBJ1-1, with a tentative D call TRBD1 (5 bases). V dropped 2 bases and J dropped 7 bases, with 20 bases sitting between them. Germline V CDR1 and CDR2: LNHDA, SQIVND (reference sequence). The CDR3 consists of 16 residues. CDR3 nucleotides: TGTGCCAGTAGTATATCCCTGGGACCCCGGAGGGGTGAAGCTTTCTTT. Its translation: CASSISLGPRRGEAFF.

Comment on this clone: Other DNA sequences of this sample code for an identical CDR3. The chain has TRBV5-4 and TRBJ2-1; a weak D match, TRBD2 (5 bases). Germline V gene sequence: CDR1 SGHNT, CDR2 YYREEE (reference sequence). CDR3 length: 14 residues. V dropped 1 base and J dropped 1 base, with 6 bases sitting between them. Here the CDR3 DNA reads TGTGCCAGCAGCTTGACGGGATCCTACAATGAGCAGTTCTTC. This gives the protein CASSLTGSYNEQFF.

The CDR3 DNA reads as TGTGCCAGCAGTTTCAGACTAGCGGGATTCACAGATACGCAGTATTTT. The encoded protein is CASSFRLAGFTDTQYF. This chain uses TRBV6-5 with TRBJ2-3; 11 bases line up with TRBD2. The germline V gene has CDR1 MNHEY and CDR2 SVGAGI. V dropped 4 bases and J dropped 2; count of bases not matched to a gene: 5. The CDR3 has 16 amino acids.

For the CDR3, the DNA is TGCGCCAGCACCCCAGGGGGCCCGACATCCTACGAGCAGTACTTC. It specifies CASTPGGPTSYEQYF. The chain joins TRBV5-1 to TRBJ2-7; 8 bases agree with TRBD1. The V and J ends lost 6 bases and 1 base, in that order; junction bases with no gene match: 9. The CDR3 totals 15 residues. Germline values: CDR1 SGHRS, CDR2 YFSETQ.

This rearrangement joins TRBV27 to TRBJ1-2; D is unclear. Germline CDR1 reads MNHEY; CDR2 reads SMNVEV (reference sequence). Trimming removed 8 bases at V and 4 bases at J, with 14 bases between. This CDR3 comprises 13 residues. The CDR3 sequence is CASSPGASYGYTF. In DNA, the CDR3 is TGTGCCAGCTCCCCCGGAGCCAGCTATGGCTACACCTTC.

A single count supports this clone. In nucleotides, the CDR3 is TGTGCCAGCAGTGAACCGATCTTTAGACAGGGATCCTACGAGCAGTACTTC. Protein sequence: CASSEPIFRQGSYEQYF. V and J are TRBV2 and TRBJ2-7; 7 nucleotides align to TRBD1. Trimming removed 2 bases from V and 1 base from J; junction bases left unmatched: 11. Germline CDR1 SNHLY, CDR2 FYNNEI. This CDR3 is built from 17 residues.

The V and J genes are TRBV29-1 and TRBJ2-3; tentative D call: TRBD1 (5 bases). The CDR3 is 14 amino acids. The V gene lost 6 bases and the J gene lost 0 bases, with 13 bases spanning the gap. CDR1 and CDR2 from the germline V gene are SQVTM and ANQGSEA. DNA for the CDR3: TGCAGCGTGATCAGGGCATCTAGCACAGATACGCAGTATTTT. It codes for CSVIRASSTDTQYF.